This TCR beta chain derives from a study of cytomegalovirus exposure and HLA in healthy donors. For the study at large: Among around 200 million T cells, an earlier analysis found 95 million to 140 million unique TCR beta sequences.

The germline gives CDR1 SNHLY, CDR2 FYNNEI. This CDR3 has 15 amino acids. The V gene end was trimmed by 7 bases and the J gene end by 2 bases; junction bases not matched to a gene: 8. On this clone: The target antigen is unknown.

The PCR used 60 Vbeta and 13 Jbeta primers. Sequenced by immunoSEQ multiplex PCR; TCRdb stores in-frame clones only, minus some. The data hold 95,000 to 130,000 clones, with 80% to 85% observed a single time. Whole-study findings and limits: Some TCR beta chains (more than 150 of them) were listed as cytomegalovirus-associated.

The source of this sequence is a woman aged 25 to 45 in good health and CMV-seronegative. The rearrangement links TRBV2 to TRBJ2-5; 9 bases agree with TRBD2. The sequencing input was PBMCs. The CDR3 DNA reads as TGTGCCAGCACTCTATTGACTAGCGGACAAGAGACCCAGTACTTC. It encodes CASTLLTSGQETQYF.